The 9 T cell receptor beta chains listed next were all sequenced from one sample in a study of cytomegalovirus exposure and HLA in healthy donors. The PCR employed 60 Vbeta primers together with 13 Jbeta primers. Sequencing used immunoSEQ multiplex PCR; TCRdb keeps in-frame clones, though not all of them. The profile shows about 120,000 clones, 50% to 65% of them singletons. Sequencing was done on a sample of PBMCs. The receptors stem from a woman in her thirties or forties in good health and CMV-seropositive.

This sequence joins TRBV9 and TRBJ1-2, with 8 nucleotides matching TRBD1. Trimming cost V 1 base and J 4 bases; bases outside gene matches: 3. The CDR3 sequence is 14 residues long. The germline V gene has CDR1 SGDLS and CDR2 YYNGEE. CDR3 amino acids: CASSVHGQGYGYTF. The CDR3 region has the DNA TGTGCCAGCAGCGTACACGGACAGGGCTATGGCTACACCTTC.

The CDR3 nucleotides are TGTGCCAGCAGTTTAATAGCGGCCCAAGAGACCCAGTACTTC. Translating it yields CASSLIAAQETQYF. This rearrangement joins TRBV27 to TRBJ2-5; D is perhaps TRBD2 (6 bases). With 2 bases removed from V and 1 base from J, the gap between germline ends came to 8 bases. There are 14 residues in the CDR3. Germline CDR1 MNHEY, CDR2 SMNVEV (reference sequence).

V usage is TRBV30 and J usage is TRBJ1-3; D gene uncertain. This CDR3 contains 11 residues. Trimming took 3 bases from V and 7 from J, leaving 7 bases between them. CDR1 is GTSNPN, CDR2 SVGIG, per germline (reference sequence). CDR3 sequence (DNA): TGTGCCTGGAGGGTCGGGAACACCATATATTTT. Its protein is CAWRVGNTIYF.

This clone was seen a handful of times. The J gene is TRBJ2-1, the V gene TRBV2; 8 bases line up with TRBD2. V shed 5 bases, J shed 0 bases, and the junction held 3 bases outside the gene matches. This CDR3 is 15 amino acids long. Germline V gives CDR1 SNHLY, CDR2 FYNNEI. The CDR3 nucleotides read TGTGCCAGCAGTCGGGGGACTAGCTCCTACAATGAGCAGTTCTTC. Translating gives CASSRGTSSYNEQFF.

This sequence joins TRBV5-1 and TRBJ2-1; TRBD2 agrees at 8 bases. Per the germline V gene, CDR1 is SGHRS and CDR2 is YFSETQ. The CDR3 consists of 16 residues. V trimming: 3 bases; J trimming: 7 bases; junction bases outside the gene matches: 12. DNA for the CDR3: TGCGCCAGCAGCTCCTGGGGACTAGGCTCAACGAATGAGCAGTTCTTC. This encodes CASSSWGLGSTNEQFF.

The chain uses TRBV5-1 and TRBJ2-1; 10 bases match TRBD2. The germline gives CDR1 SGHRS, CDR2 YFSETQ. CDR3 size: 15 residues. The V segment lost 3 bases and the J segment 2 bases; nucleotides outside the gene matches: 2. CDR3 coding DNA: TGCGCCAGCAGCTCTGGACTAGCGGCCTACAATGAGCAGTTCTTC. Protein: CASSSGLAAYNEQFF.

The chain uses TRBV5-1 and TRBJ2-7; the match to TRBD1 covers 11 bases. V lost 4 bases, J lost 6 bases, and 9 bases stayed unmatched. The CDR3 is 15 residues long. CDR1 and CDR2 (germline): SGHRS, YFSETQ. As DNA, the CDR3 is TGCGCCAGCAGCCTGGTCGGACAGGGGGCAATCGAGCAGTACTTC. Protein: CASSLVGQGAIEQYF.

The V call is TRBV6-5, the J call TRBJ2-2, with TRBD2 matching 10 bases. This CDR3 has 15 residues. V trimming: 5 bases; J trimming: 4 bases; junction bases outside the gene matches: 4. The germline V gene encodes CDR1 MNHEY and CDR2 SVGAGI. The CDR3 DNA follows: TGTGCCAGCAGTACCCTAGCGGGAGCCACCGGGGAGCTGTTTTTT. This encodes CASSTLAGATGELFF.

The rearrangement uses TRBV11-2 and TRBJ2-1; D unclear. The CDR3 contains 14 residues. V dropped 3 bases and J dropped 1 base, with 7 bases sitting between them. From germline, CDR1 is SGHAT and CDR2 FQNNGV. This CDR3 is CASSLLESYNEQFF. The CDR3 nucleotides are TGTGCCAGCAGCTTGCTAGAATCCTACAATGAGCAGTTCTTC.